This TCR beta chain derives from a study of shared clonotypes between healthy human individuals (dated by TCRdb to the early 2020s). At the level of the whole study: A couple of women and a few men aged 18 to 49 years were included in the cohort. Per donor, three plates each were used for CD4 naive and CD4 memory, two for CD8 naive, and one for CD8 memory. Leukapheresis yielded between about 0.85 and 10 billion PBMCs per donor. The study deeply sequenced blood TCR repertoires of about five healthy adults to estimate repertoire size and the extent of clonotype sharing between individuals. Libraries were prepared and TCR repertoires were sequenced by different laboratories using diverse techniques, in order to increase sequencing depth and limit assay-specific biases. Study-level results and caveats: Clonotypes shared by all four sorted-subset donors showed higher generation probabilities than non-shared clonotypes. Sampling was limited to blood, and TCR repertoires in tissue likely differ from TCR repertoires in blood. Pairwise subsampling indicated that sequencing depth was expected to affect the degree of clonotype sharing among donors. Even with the large sequencing depth, rarefaction of the sorted-subset datasets indicated that sequencing was incomplete. Because the study included only a small number of donors, the genetic and exposure-history diversity represented was limited. When a handful of donors were compared, the shared fraction of clonotypes was about 5.4% for naive CD4, around 3.6% for naive CD8, 2.3% for memory CD4, and under 0.5% for memory CD8. Naive subsets generally had larger estimated clonotype richness than memory subsets did.

The CDR3 holds 13 amino acids from the cysteine to the phenylalanine. Here the CDR3 DNA is all that survives: 39 bases in frame from base 1. V sheds 6 bases and J sheds 3 bases, leaving 10 bases between their ends. Per the germline V gene, MRHNA is the CDR1 and SNTAGT is the CDR2. CD8 naive samples were CD45RO-negative cells positively selected for CCR7, giving a CD45RA+CCR7+ population that excluded TemRA cells. Healthy HIV-negative adults with no recently reported acute infections or vaccinations were included as donors. Every donor was a Caucasian adult living in Nashville, Tennessee, USA. Blood was collected by leukapheresis, and PBMCs were isolated by Ficoll-Histopaque density gradient centrifugation and then cryopreserved in liquid nitrogen vapor phase. Analytical flow cytometry was used to check the purity and quantity of every magnetically sorted T cell population. Genomic DNA was isolated from each sorted fraction and quantified by UV absorbance on a Nanodrop 2000c.

To note about this clone: The clone's antigen remains unknown. One base away there is no much larger clone; base qualities are not given.

TCR CDR3 regions were amplified from genomic DNA by multiplex PCR using the deep immunoSEQ assay. Genomic DNA extracted from each cell subset was distributed evenly over all wells of several immunoSEQ 96-well plates, and each plate served as one replicate. Each replicate PCR for sorted subsets received around 0.2 ug genomic DNA, equal to around 32,000 T cell genomes. The purified libraries were quantified using a Qubit 3.0 fluorometer, sized with a Bioanalyzer 2100, and then quantified again using the KAPA Library Quantification kit. Each immunoSEQ 96-well plate was sequenced on its own single-read 150-cycle Illumina NextSeq 550 flow cell. Per the original workflow: Because only junctional sequences without quality scores were contained in the immunoSEQ output, filtering matching that applied to full-length reads could not be performed. Sequences were annotated with PyIR, a Python wrapper for IgBLAST v1.9, and V/J genes and CDR3 were assigned using IMGT germline references. Reads with weak V/J assignments (E-value above 1e-6), missing CDR3, stop codons, out-of-frame junctions, or ambiguous translated residues were removed. V3J clonotypes were defined as sequences sharing an identical inferred V gene, J gene, and CDR3 amino acid sequence. The percentage overlap between two repertoires was calculated by dividing the number of shared unique clonotypes by the size of the smaller repertoire. Repertoire richness was assessed with RTK rarefaction, the Chao1 estimator, and Recon v2.1 estimates of unobserved clonotypes. For all TCRbeta clonotypes obtained by the gDNA method from a few donors, generation probabilities were computed with OLGA. This is the immuneACCESS table as TCRdb keeps it, with only in-frame sequences that have V and J called. A part of the clones is gone; compared with another copy, unresolved V genes explain less than half, and the rest is unexplained. V and J calls plus clone size are reproduced from that table; the DNA served to infer D and trimming. This sample is represented by about 580,000 clones; roughly 98% of them were singletons. 0.3% of the sample goes to the ten largest clones.

Specimen: naive CD8+ T cells sorted from blood. The cell subset or site label here, explained by the study, means: CD45RA+CCR7+. This clonotype was sampled from a young man in good health. The chain uses TRBV6-4 and TRBJ2-3; tentative D gene TRBD2, with 5 bases matching. The CDR3 in this case is CASRETGTDTQYF. The DNA sequence is given as TGTGCCAGCAGGGAGACGGGGACAGATACGCAGTATTTT.